This T cell receptor (beta chain) was retrieved from a study of shared clonotypes between healthy human individuals. This table comes from immunoSEQ multiplex PCR, and its TCRdb copy is limited to in-frame clones, with some not included. The sample lists 2,500,000 or so clones, over 85% occurring once. Study conclusions and caveats: For naive CD4 cells, approximately 4.7% of clonotypes were shared across a few donors. With few donors, the genetic and exposure-history diversity represented was limited.

The CDR3 totals 13 residues. Germline V gives CDR1 SQVTM, CDR2 ANQGSEA. With respect to this clone: Its cognate antigen is unknown.

The donor cohort consisted entirely of Caucasian adults residing in Nashville, Tennessee. Partitioning of CD4+ cells yielded a CD45RA+ naive subset and a CD45RA-negative memory subset. This receptor was obtained from a man aged 18 to 30 in good health. Some clones in this sample may be carry-over from other donors' samples. The chain employs TRBV29-1 and TRBJ2-5; TRBD2 matches 8 bases. The closer fit of TRBJ2-7 to the DNA end suggests the J call may be wrong. The source material was naive CD4+ T cells from PBMCs. The subset denotes: CD45RA+ positively selected. CDR3 in DNA: TGCAGCGTTGTTCCAGCGGGAGCGGACGAGCAGTACTTC. This translates into CSVVPAGADEQYF.